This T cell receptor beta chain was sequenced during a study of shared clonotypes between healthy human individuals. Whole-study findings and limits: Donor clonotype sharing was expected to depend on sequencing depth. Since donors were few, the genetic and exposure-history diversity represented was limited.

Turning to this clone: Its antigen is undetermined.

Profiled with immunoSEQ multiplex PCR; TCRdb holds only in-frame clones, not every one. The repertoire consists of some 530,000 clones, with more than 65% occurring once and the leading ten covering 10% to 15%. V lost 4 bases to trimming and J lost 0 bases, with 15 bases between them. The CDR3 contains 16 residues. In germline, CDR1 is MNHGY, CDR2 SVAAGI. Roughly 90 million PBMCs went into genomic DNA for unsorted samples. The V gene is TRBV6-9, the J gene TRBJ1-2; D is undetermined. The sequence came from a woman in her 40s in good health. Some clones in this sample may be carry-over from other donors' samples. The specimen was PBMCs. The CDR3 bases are TGTGCCAGCAGTTCGGCAGAAACAAGACCTAACTATGGCTACACCTTC. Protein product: CASSSAETRPNYGYTF.